This T cell receptor (beta chain) is drawn from a study of shared clonotypes between healthy human individuals. Using immunoSEQ multiplex PCR, the repertoire was profiled, and TCRdb retains in-frame clones only, with some absent. The sample gives roughly 1.4 million clones, less than 99% of which show up once; 0.3% to 0.45% is in the top ten. CDR3 length: 16 amino acids. Germline V lookup: CDR1 SGHAT, CDR2 FQNNGV. Trimming removed 5 bases from V and 4 bases from J; junction bases left unmatched: 11. Sequenced sample: naive CD4+ T cells sorted from blood. The subset was: CD45RA+ positively selected. This clonotype was obtained from a man aged 30 to 39 in good health. The chain uses TRBV11-2 and TRBJ1-1; TRBD1 matches at 9 bases. The CDR3 DNA reads as TGTGCCAGCAGCGACAGGGGGGGGGCGCAGGCCACTGAAGCTTTCTTT. It translates to CASSDRGGAQATEAFF.